This T cell receptor beta chain was sequenced in a study of cytomegalovirus exposure and HLA in healthy donors. Whole-study results and caveats: TCR beta chains associated with HLA were, in a later analysis, more clonally expanded than equally common others. TCR beta chains numbering 164 were designated cytomegalovirus-associated.

The PCR ran on 60 Vbeta and 13 Jbeta primers. Data came from immunoSEQ multiplex PCR; TCRdb stores just in-frame clones and leaves some out. The sample includes 130,000 to 150,000 clones, 70% to 80% of them seen just once. For this clone: Antigen unknown.

The CDR3 is made up of 14 amino acids. V was trimmed by 6 bases and J by 10 bases, leaving 18 bases between them. Germline loops: CDR1 SNHLY, CDR2 FYNNEI. Unrecorded immune exposures were likely, despite nominal health at sampling. This clonotype originated in a woman aged 50 to 60 in good health and CMV-seronegative. The J gene is TRBJ1-4, the V gene TRBV2, with D tentatively TRBD1 (6 bases). Sample: PBMCs. The CDR3 nucleotides read TGTGCCAGCAGGGAGACAGGTTACCTGCGAAAACTGTTTTTT. It is translated as CASRETGYLRKLFF.